This T cell receptor beta chain originates from a study of cytomegalovirus exposure and HLA in healthy donors. Study-wide results and limits: It was taken for granted in presence/absence analyses that sequencing depth across donors was roughly uniform.

This clone came up a few times. Its antigen remains unidentified. Primers included in the PCR were 60 Vbeta and 13 Jbeta primers. Profiling relied on immunoSEQ multiplex PCR, and the TCRdb table lists in-frame clones only, not all of them. Of about 120,000 clones detected, around two thirds appear once; the ten largest clones hold about 8.1%. Healthy donors of bone marrow made up the group. Germline V gene sequence: CDR1 LNHDA, CDR2 SQIVND (reference sequence). The junction had 3 bases not matched to a gene; V was cut back by 4 bases and J by 6 bases. The CDR3 covers 14 residues. The chain links TRBV19 to TRBJ1-4; 9 positions agree with TRBD1. The material sequenced was PBMCs. This clonotype originated in a woman aged 40 to 50 in good health and CMV-seropositive. CDR3 protein: CASSTTGGYEKLFF. The CDR3 DNA reads as TGTGCCAGTAGTACCACAGGGGGCTATGAAAAACTGTTTTTT.